The sequence of this TCR beta chain was determined in a study of blood T cell repertoires in COVID-19. The overall study: Acute-phase and convalescent COVID-19 samples originated in the United States, Italy and Spain.

Trimming took off 8 bases at V and 0 bases at J, with 16 bases between the two ends. The CDR3 is 15 residues long. Germline CDR1 reads SNHLY; CDR2 reads FYNNEI. Generated by immunoSEQ multiplex PCR, the TCRdb table keeps only in-frame clones and is missing some. The sample yields about 190,000 clones, 70% to 90% seen once. The J gene is TRBJ1-1, the V gene TRBV2; D not resolved. The sample consisted of peripheral blood. This sequence was found in a middle-aged woman who had recovered from COVID-19. The CDR3 DNA follows: TGTGCCAGCTCCCTCTTGGGAGATCTGAACACTGAAGCTTTCTTT. This translates into CASSLLGDLNTEAFF.